This T cell receptor beta chain was sequenced during a study of human T cells and chemical hapten exposure. Study-level results: The formation of large CDR3 similarity clusters by expanded TCRs significantly exceeded that of controls.

This clonotype was picked up a small number of times. No antigen is known for it. CDR3 length: 15 residues. The ends were cut back, 0 bases at V and 2 bases at J, with 10 bases in the middle. The germline V gene encodes CDR1 SGHRS and CDR2 YFSETQ. The time point is: pre-sensitization, week 0. This sample's treatment: therapeutic diphenylcyclopropenone sensitization with weekly scalp DPC. TCRdb itself ran the RACE reads through MiXCR, one entry per CDR3 protein. This repertoire shows approximately 260,000 distinct CDR3 sequences, about 7.7% found once; its top ten account for 0.9% to 1.5%. The receptor was derived from a man in his late teens or twenties with alopecia areata. Some clones in this sample may be carry-over from other donors' samples. The sequencing here drew on whole blood, taken in connection with sensitization to the hapten diphenylcyclopropenone (DPC). This chain uses TRBV5-1 with TRBJ2-3; a possible D gene is TRBD2 (6 bases). CDR3 loop: CASSLGTTVTDTQYF. For the CDR3, the DNA is TGCGCCAGCAGCTTGGGGACTACCGTCACAGATACGCAGTATTTT.